This T cell receptor beta chain was sequenced in a study of technical replicates of blood from several donors. The table came from immunoSEQ multiplex PCR; TCRdb's copy has only in-frame clones and leaves some out. The sample lists tens of thousands of clones, 93% seen once, with under 0.3% in the top ten. The germline V and J ends were trimmed by 5 bases and 2 bases, with 19 bases remaining between them. Germline assignment: CDR1 SGHAT and CDR2 FQNNGV. The CDR3 runs to 17 residues. The rearrangement links TRBV11-2 to TRBJ2-1; D might be TRBD1 (6 bases). This TCR was sampled from a human donor in good health. Input material: T cells isolated from PBMCs. CDR3: CASSPKDSIDTYNEQFF. The CDR3, as DNA: TGTGCCAGCAGCCCCAAGGACAGTATAGACACCTACAATGAGCAGTTCTTC.